This T cell receptor beta chain was identified in a study of response to subunit inactivated influenza vaccine. Study conclusions and caveats: Few additional T cells are recruited per seasonal influenza vaccination, authors suggested.

This clonotype was recorded a few times. Its antigen is unidentified. Germline V gene sequence: CDR1 LGHNA, CDR2 YNFKEQ. Trimming removed 6 bases from V and 8 bases from J; junction bases left unmatched: 6. This CDR3 is built from 14 residues. TCRdb processed the RT-PCR reads anew with MiXCR; each CDR3 protein has one entry. The sample contains a few hundred thousand distinct CDR3 sequences, about 14% of which appear only once. The receptor was derived from a man aged 50 or older who received an inactivated influenza vaccine. The V gene is TRBV4-2, the J gene TRBJ2-1; the match to TRBD1 covers 11 bases. This specimen was PBMCs from blood, taken 11 to 12 days after vaccination. Here the CDR3 DNA reads TGTGCCAGCAGTTGGACAGGGGGCTTCGATGAGCAGTTCTTC. The encoded protein is CASSWTGGFDEQFF.